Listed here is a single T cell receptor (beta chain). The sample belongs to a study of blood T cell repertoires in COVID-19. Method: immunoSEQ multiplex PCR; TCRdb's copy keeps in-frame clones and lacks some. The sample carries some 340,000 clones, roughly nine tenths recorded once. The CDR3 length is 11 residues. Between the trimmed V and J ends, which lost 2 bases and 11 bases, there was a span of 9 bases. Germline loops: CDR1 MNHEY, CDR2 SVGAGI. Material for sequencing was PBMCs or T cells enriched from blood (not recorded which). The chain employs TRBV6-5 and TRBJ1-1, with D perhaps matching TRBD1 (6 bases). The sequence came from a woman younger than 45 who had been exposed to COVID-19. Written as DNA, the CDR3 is TGTGCCAGCAGTTACCAGGGGTGGGCTTTCTTT. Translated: CASSYQGWAFF.